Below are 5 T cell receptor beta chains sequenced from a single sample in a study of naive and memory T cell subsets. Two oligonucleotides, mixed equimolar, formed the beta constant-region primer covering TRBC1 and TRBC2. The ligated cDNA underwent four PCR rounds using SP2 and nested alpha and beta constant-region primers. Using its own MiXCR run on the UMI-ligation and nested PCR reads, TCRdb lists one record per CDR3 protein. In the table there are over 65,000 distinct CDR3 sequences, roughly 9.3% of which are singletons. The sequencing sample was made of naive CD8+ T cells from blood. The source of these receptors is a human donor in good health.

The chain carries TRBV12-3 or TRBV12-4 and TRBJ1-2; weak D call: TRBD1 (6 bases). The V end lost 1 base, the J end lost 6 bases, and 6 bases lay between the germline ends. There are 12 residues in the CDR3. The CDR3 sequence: CASSLGTDGYTF. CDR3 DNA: TGTGCCAGCAGTTTAGGGACAGATGGCTACACCTTC.

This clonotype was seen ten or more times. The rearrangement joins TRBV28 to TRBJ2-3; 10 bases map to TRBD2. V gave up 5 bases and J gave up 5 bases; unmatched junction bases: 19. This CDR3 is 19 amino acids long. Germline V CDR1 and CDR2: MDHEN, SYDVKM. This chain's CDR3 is CASSPTTSSGSGVLDTQYF. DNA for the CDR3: TGTGCCAGCAGTCCCACTACCTCTAGCGGGAGCGGGGTGTTAGATACGCAGTATTTT.

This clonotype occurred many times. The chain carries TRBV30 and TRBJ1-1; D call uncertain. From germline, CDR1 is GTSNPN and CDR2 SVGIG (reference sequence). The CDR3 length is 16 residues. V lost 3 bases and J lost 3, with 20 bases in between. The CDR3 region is CAWSHSDGRADTEAFF. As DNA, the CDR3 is TGTGCCTGGAGCCACAGCGACGGCCGTGCGGACACTGAAGCTTTCTTT. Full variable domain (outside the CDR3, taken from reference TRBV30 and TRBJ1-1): SQTIHQWPATLVQPVGSPLSLECTVEGTSNPNLYWYRQAAGRGLQLLFYSVGIGQISSEVPQNLSASRPQDRQFILSSKKLLLSDSGFYLCAWSHSDGRADTEAFFGQGTRLTVV.

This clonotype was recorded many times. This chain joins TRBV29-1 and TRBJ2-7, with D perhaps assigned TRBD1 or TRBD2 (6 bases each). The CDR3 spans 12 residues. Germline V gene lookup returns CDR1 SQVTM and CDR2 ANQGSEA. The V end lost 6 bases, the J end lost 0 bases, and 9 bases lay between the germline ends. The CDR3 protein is CSVGGGSYEQYF. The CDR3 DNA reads TGCAGCGTCGGAGGGGGCTCCTACGAGCAGTACTTC.

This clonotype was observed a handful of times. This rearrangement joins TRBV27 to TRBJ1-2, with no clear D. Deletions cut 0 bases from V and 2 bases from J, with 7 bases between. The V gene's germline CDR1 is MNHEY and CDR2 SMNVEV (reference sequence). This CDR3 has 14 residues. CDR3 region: CASSLSAANYGYTF. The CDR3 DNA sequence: TGTGCCAGCAGTTTATCGGCAGCAAACTATGGCTACACCTTC.